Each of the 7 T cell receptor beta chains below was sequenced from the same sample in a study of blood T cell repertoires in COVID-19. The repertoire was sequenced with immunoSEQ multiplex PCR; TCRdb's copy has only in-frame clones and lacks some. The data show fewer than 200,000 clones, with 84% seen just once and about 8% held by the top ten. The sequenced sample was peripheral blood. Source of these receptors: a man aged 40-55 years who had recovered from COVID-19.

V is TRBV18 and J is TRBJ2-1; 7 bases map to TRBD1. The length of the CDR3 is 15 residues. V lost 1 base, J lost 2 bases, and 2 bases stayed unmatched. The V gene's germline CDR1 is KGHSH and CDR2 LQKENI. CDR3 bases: TGTGCCAGCTCACCACAAGGGGGCCCCTACAATGAGCAGTTCTTC. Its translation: CASSPQGGPYNEQFF. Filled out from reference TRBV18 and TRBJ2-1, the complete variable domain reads NAGVMQNPRHLVRRRGQEARLRCSPMKGHSHVYWYRQLPEEGLKFMVYLQKENIIDESGMPKERFSAEFPKEGPSILRIQQVVRGDSAAYFCASSPQGGPYNEQFFGPGTRLTVL.

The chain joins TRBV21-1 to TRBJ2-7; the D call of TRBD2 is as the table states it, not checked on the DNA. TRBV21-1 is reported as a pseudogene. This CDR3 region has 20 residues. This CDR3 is CASSKNSLAKGRDPPYEQYF. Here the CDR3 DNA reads TGTGCCAGCAGCAAAAACTCCCTAGCGAAGGGCCGGGATCCACCCTACGAGCAGTACTTC.

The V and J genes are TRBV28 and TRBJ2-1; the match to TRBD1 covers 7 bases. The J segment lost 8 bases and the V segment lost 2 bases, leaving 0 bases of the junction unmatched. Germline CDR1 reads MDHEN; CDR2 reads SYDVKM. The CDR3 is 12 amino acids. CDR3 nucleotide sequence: TGTGCCAGCAGTTTAAGGGGGCATGAGCAGTTCTTC. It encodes CASSLRGHEQFF.

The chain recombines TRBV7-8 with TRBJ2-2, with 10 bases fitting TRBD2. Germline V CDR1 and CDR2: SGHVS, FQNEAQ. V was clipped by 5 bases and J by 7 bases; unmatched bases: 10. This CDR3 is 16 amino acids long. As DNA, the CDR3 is TGTGCCAGCAGCCCCGCGCTAGCGGGGGAGGACGGGGAGCTGTTTTTT. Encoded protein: CASSPALAGEDGELFF.

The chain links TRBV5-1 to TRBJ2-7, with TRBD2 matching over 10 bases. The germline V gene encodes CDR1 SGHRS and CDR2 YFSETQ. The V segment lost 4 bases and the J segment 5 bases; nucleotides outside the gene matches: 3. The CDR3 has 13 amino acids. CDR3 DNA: TGCGCCAGCAGCCTAGCGGGAGCAAACGAGCAGTACTTC. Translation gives CASSLAGANEQYF.

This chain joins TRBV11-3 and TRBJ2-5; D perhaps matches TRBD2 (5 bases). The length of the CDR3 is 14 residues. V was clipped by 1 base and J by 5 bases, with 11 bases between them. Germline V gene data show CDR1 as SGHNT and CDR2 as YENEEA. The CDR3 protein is CASSLGPGMETQYF. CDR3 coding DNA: TGTGCCAGCAGCTTAGGCCCGGGGATGGAGACCCAGTACTTC.

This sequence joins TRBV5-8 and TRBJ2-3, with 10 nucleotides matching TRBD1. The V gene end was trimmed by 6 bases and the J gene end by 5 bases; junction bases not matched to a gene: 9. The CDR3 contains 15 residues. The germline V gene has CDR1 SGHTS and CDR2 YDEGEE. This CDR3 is CASIPPGQGQDTQYF. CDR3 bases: TGTGCCAGCATCCCCCCGGGACAGGGGCAAGATACGCAGTATTTT. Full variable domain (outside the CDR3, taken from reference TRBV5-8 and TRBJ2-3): EAGVTQSPTHLIKTRGQQATLRCSPISGHTSVYWYQQALGLGLQFLLWYDEGEERNRGNFPPRFSGRQFPNYSSELNVNALELEDSALYLCASIPPGQGQDTQYFGPGTRLTVL.